The 30 T cell receptor beta chains presented below share a single source sample, sequenced in a study of OX40 agonist ivuxolimab in advanced cancers. Sequenced by immunoSEQ multiplex PCR; TCRdb stores in-frame clones only, minus some. In the table there are 65,000 to 80,000 clones, about 90% of which are singletons. The input for sequencing was CD4+ or CD8+ T cells sorted from blood, taken in a trial of the OX40 agonist ivuxolimab. Receptors originate from an adult with an advanced solid tumor such as melanoma, head and neck, liver or kidney cancer.

On this clone itself: The conserved closing phenylalanine or tryptophan is absent in this CDR3, likely reflecting a read error. It is unclear where the CDR3 begins or ends on the DNA, so no DNA is shown, and the CDR3 is as TCRdb lists it. The chain joins TRBV6-1 to TRBJ1-5; TRBD1 reflects the table's D call only, with no check against the DNA. The CDR3 sequence runs 12 residues, both termini included. In germline, CDR1 is MNHNS, CDR2 SASEGT. CDR3 sequence: CASSELLTGEII.

This chain uses TRBV27 with TRBJ1-1; D gene uncertain. The V gene lost 2 bases and the J gene lost 4 bases, with 11 bases spanning the gap. This CDR3 is built from 14 residues. The germline gives CDR1 MNHEY, CDR2 SMNVEV (reference sequence). The CDR3 region has the DNA TGTGCCAGCAGTTTAGTGAGTTATAGCACTGAAGCTTTCTTT. As protein: CASSLVSYSTEAFF.

V usage is TRBV6-6 and J usage is TRBJ2-1; D possibly corresponds to TRBD1 (6 bases). Germline V gene data show CDR1 as MNHNY and CDR2 as SVGAGI (reference sequence). The CDR3 covers 14 residues. Trimming took 0 bases from V and 7 from J, leaving 10 bases between them. CDR3 nucleotides: TGTGCCAGCAGTTACTCGGTGGGGGCTAATGAGCAGTTCTTC. Its protein product is CASSYSVGANEQFF.

The V and J genes are TRBV5-1 and TRBJ2-5, with D possibly being TRBD2 (6 bases). The CDR3 spans 14 residues. Germline CDR1 reads SGHRS; CDR2 reads YFSETQ. CDR3 nucleotides: TGCGTCTGTTTTGTGGGGCGGGGTGGAGAGACCCAGTACTTC. It encodes CVCFVGRGGETQYF.

This clone has a single count. The chain uses TRBV10-3 and TRBJ1-1; no clear D gene. This CDR3 has 11 residues. The germline gives CDR1 ENHRY, CDR2 SYGVKD. V dropped 5 bases and J dropped 6 bases, with 7 bases sitting between them. The CDR3 DNA reads as TGTGCCATCAGTTGGGGATCTGAAGCTTTCTTT. Protein product: CAISWGSEAFF.

In its sample, this clone was seen a few times. Sequence at one end of the junction differs from germline and may be a read error. The V and J genes are TRBV11-2 and TRBJ1-1; no clear D. CDR3 size: 12 residues. Germline CDR1 SGHAT, CDR2 FQNNGV. The CDR3 DNA reads as TGTGCCAGCAGCTTTTGGCAGATGTGGGTTGTCTTT. This codes for CASSFWQMWVVF.

The chain uses TRBV30 and TRBJ2-5; TRBD2 aligns across 12 bases. The CDR3 is made up of 15 amino acids. Germline V gene data show CDR1 as GTSNPN and CDR2 as SVGIG (reference sequence). The V and J ends lost 7 bases and 7 bases, in that order; junction bases with no gene match: 13. CDR3 protein: CALVGWASGRGTQYF. CDR3 nucleotides: TGTGCCTTAGTGGGTTGGGCTAGCGGGAGGGGGACCCAGTACTTC.

This chain uses TRBV5-1 with TRBJ2-5; the match to TRBD2 covers 10 bases. Unmatched junction bases numbered 4, after V lost 3 bases and J lost 2 bases. The CDR3 runs to 15 residues. Looked up from germline, CDR1 is SGHRS and CDR2 is YFSETQ. The CDR3: CASSSGLANQETQYF. For the CDR3, the DNA is TGCGCCAGCAGCTCGGGACTAGCGAATCAAGAGACCCAGTACTTC.

The chain employs TRBV4-1 and TRBJ1-1; 10 nucleotides align to TRBD1. V lost 4 bases and J lost 3; bases outside the gene matches: 11. The germline V gene encodes CDR1 MGHRA and CDR2 YSYEKL. The CDR3 extends over 17 amino acids. In nucleotides, the CDR3 is TGCGCCAGCAGCCTGCAACCGGGACAGGGGCCATACACTGAAGCTTTCTTT. It yields the protein CASSLQPGQGPYTEAFF.

This clone was recorded a few times. J is TRBJ1-2 and V is TRBV27, with TRBD1 matching over 9 bases. The V segment lost 6 bases and the J segment 5 bases; nucleotides outside the gene matches: 1. The germline V gene encodes CDR1 MNHEY and CDR2 SMNVEV (reference sequence). The CDR3 length is 12 residues. The CDR3 region has the DNA TGTGCCAGCAGCGACAGGGGGTATGGCTACACCTTC. Residues: CASSDRGYGYTF.

The V and J genes are TRBV10-3 and TRBJ2-7; D tentatively fits TRBD1 or TRBD2 (5 bases each). V lost 6 bases, J lost 0 bases, and 9 bases lay in between. The germline V gene encodes CDR1 ENHRY and CDR2 SYGVKD. This CDR3 comprises 13 residues. In DNA, the CDR3 is TGTGCCATCAGCCCCGGGACCTCCTACGAGCAGTACTTC. Amino acid sequence: CAISPGTSYEQYF.

The chain couples TRBV15 to TRBJ1-1; no firm D call. Trimming removed 0 bases from V and 1 base from J, with 3 bases in between. Per germline, CDR1 LNHNV and CDR2 YYDKDF (reference sequence). The CDR3 sequence is 13 residues long. CDR3 DNA sequence: TGTGCCACCAGCAGAGATCCGAACACTGAAGCTTTCTTT. Residues: CATSRDPNTEAFF.

The CDR3 loop reads CAISEYWVNNEQFF. The CDR3 DNA reads TGTGCCATCAGTGAATATTGGGTTAACAATGAGCAGTTCTTC. The chain has TRBV10-3 and TRBJ2-1, with D unresolved. The CDR3 consists of 14 residues. From germline, CDR1 is ENHRY and CDR2 SYGVKD. Trimming removed 3 bases from V and 5 bases from J, with 11 bases in between.

The rearrangement uses TRBV5-6 and TRBJ1-2; the match to TRBD1 covers 8 bases. Germline CDR1 is SGHDT and CDR2 is YYEEEE. V lost 0 bases to trimming and J lost 0 bases; unmatched junction nucleotides: 1. CDR3 length: 15 residues. CDR3 in DNA: TGTGCCAGCAGCTTGGCAGGGGGCGCTAACTATGGCTACACCTTC. Translation: CASSLAGGANYGYTF.

The chain couples TRBV5-5 to TRBJ1-2; 8 bases agree with TRBD1. The CDR3 consists of 15 residues. The V gene's germline CDR1 is SGHKS and CDR2 YYEKEE (reference sequence). The V and J ends lost 0 bases and 4 bases, in that order; junction bases with no gene match: 5. CDR3 in amino acids: CASSLDGTGRYGYTF. CDR3 coding DNA: TGTGCCAGCAGCTTGGATGGGACAGGCCGCTATGGCTACACCTTC.

The CDR3 coding sequence is TGTGCCAGCAGCGAGAGCGGGGTCTCTGGAAACACCATATATTTT. Its protein is CASSESGVSGNTIYF. The rearrangement uses TRBV7-9 and TRBJ1-3; no clear D. CDR3 length: 15 amino acids. CDR1 is SEHNR and CDR2 is FQNEAQ in the germline V gene (reference sequence). The germline V and J ends were trimmed by 5 bases and 0 bases, with 11 bases remaining between them.

The gene calls are TRBV7-2 and TRBJ2-2; a weak D match, TRBD2 (7 bases). Per the germline V gene, CDR1 is SGHTA and CDR2 is FQGNSA. CDR3 length: 15 residues. The V end was cut by 1 base, the J end by 6 bases, with 12 bases between. The CDR3 protein is CASSLDGGGAGELFF. The CDR3 coding sequence is TGTGCCAGCAGCTTAGATGGCGGGGGCGCCGGGGAGCTGTTTTTT.

This clone was recorded only once. The CDR3 spells CASRLQPSTLDTQYF. The CDR3 nucleotides are TGCGCCAGCAGACTCCAACCTTCGACCCTAGATACGCAGTATTTT. The chain uses TRBV4-1 and TRBJ2-3; D remains unclear. The CDR3 contains 15 residues. Germline V gene lookup returns CDR1 MGHRA and CDR2 YSYEKL. Trimming stripped 6 bases from V and 5 bases from J, with 18 bases between.

The rearrangement uses TRBV19 and TRBJ1-1; 7 positions agree with TRBD1. The ends lost 4 bases at V and 1 base at J; junction bases unmatched: 0. This CDR3 spans 13 amino acids. Germline values: CDR1 LNHDA, CDR2 SQIVND (reference sequence). The CDR3 here is CASSRQGNTEAFF. The CDR3, as DNA: TGTGCCAGTAGTAGACAGGGGAACACTGAAGCTTTCTTT.

This clone was recorded only once. The V gene is TRBV27, the J gene TRBJ2-5; D is unclear. V dropped 6 bases and J dropped 0 bases, with 8 bases sitting between them. Germline CDR1 is MNHEY and CDR2 is SMNVEV (reference sequence). The CDR3 spans 13 residues. CDR3: CASSTPYQETQYF. CDR3 coding DNA: TGTGCCAGCAGCACCCCGTACCAAGAGACCCAGTACTTC.

The chain employs TRBV12-5 and TRBJ2-5, with D maybe TRBD2 (7 bases). Germline assignment: CDR1 LGHNT and CDR2 FRNRAP. V shed 7 bases and J shed 10 bases, with 13 bases lying between them. CDR3 length equals 11 residues. This chain's CDR3 is CASAWGGRQYF. The CDR3 DNA follows: TGTGCTAGTGCCTGGGGGGGCCGCCAGTACTTC.

The CDR3 DNA is TGTGCCAGCAGTTACTCTGAGGGGACGGAGCCCCAGCATTTT. Translation: CASSYSEGTEPQHF. The chain links TRBV6-5 to TRBJ1-5; the D gene is possibly TRBD1 (5 bases). This CDR3 has 14 amino acids. CDR1 and CDR2 (germline): MNHEY, SVGAGI. V lost 0 bases, J lost 8 bases, and 11 bases lay in between.

The gene calls are TRBV7-2 and TRBJ1-6; maybe TRBD1 (5 bases). The CDR3 spans 15 residues. The V gene lost 5 bases and the J gene lost 7 bases, with 15 bases spanning the gap. CDR1 is SGHTA and CDR2 is FQGNSA in the germline V gene. CDR3: CASSPLGAGNSPLHF. In DNA form, the CDR3 reads TGTGCCAGCAGCCCCCTCGGGGCAGGGAATTCACCCCTCCACTTT.

The CDR3 sequence: CASSLEFLNEQFF. The CDR3 DNA sequence: TGTGCCAGCAGCTTAGAGTTCCTCAATGAGCAGTTCTTC. The gene calls are TRBV11-2 and TRBJ2-1; D gene unclear. The germline CDR1 and CDR2 sequences are SGHAT and FQNNGV. The V and J ends lost 0 bases and 6 bases respectively, with 6 bases between them. There are 13 residues in the CDR3.

The chain recombines TRBV13 with TRBJ1-1; D call uncertain. Trimming removed 2 bases at V and 6 bases at J, with 7 bases between. The length of the CDR3 is 12 residues. Germline V gene sequence: CDR1 PRHDT, CDR2 FYEKMQ (reference sequence). The CDR3 sequence is CASSLIDPEAFF. The CDR3 bases are TGTGCCAGCAGCTTAATTGACCCTGAAGCTTTCTTT.

The rearrangement joins TRBV9 to TRBJ2-1; D may be TRBD2 (7 bases). The germline V gene has CDR1 SGDLS and CDR2 YYNGEE. The germline V and J ends were trimmed by 7 bases and 0 bases, with 11 bases remaining between them. The CDR3 is 14 residues long. The CDR3 DNA is TGTGCCAGCCGAGGGGGGGCCTCCTACAATGAGCAGTTCTTC. Protein sequence: CASRGGASYNEQFF.

The chain links TRBV7-9 to TRBJ2-7, with D tentatively TRBD1 or TRBD2 (5 bases each). V was clipped by 5 bases and J by 3 bases, with 11 bases between them. This CDR3 is built from 13 residues. Germline V gene sequence: CDR1 SEHNR, CDR2 FQNEAQ (reference sequence). In DNA form, the CDR3 reads TGTGCCAGCAGCCCTCGGGACGGCTACGAGCAGTACTTC. It codes for CASSPRDGYEQYF.

The chain is built from TRBV5-1 and TRBJ1-1; a possible D gene is TRBD1 (5 bases). CDR1 is SGHRS and CDR2 is YFSETQ in the germline V gene. V was shortened by 0 bases and J by 9 bases, with 12 bases between the two germline ends. This CDR3 has 13 amino acids. CDR3 in DNA: TGCGCCAGCAGCTTGGACCTGGCAGGGAAAGCTTTCTTT. Translating it yields CASSLDLAGKAFF.

J is TRBJ2-5 and V is TRBV7-9, with D hard to call. V was trimmed by 5 bases and J by 4 bases, leaving 11 bases between them. The CDR3 covers 13 residues. CDR1 and CDR2 from the germline V gene are SEHNR and FQNEAQ (reference sequence). This chain's CDR3 is CASSHLVPETQYF. Here the CDR3 DNA reads TGTGCCAGCAGCCACCTGGTACCAGAGACCCAGTACTTC.

The genes are TRBV5-5 and TRBJ2-7, with no clear D. This CDR3 has 14 residues. V dropped 3 bases and J dropped 0 bases, with 10 bases sitting between them. The V gene's germline CDR1 is SGHKS and CDR2 YYEKEE (reference sequence). The DNA for the CDR3 is TGTGCCAGCAGCTCCGAGGAGAGCTCCTACGAGCAGTACTTC. Its translation: CASSSEESSYEQYF. Complete variable domain (other parts from reference TRBV5-5 and TRBJ2-7): DAGVTQSPTHLIKTRGQQVTLRCSPISGHKSVSWYQQVLGQGPQFIFQYYEKEERGRGNFPDRFSARQFPNYSSELNVNALLLGDSALYLCASSSEESSYEQYFGPGTRLTVT.